A single sample gave rise to the 18 T cell receptor beta chains below, sequenced in a study of T cells after yellow fever vaccination. TCRdb fed the 5' RACE reads into MiXCR, producing one record per CDR3 protein. The table lists fewer than 500,000 distinct CDR3 sequences, roughly a sixth of them singletons. Here the sequenced sample was PBMCs, taken before the yellow fever booster vaccination. The source is a man aged 18 to 29 who received the YFV17D yellow fever vaccine.

The sample holds a few counts of this clonotype. This chain joins TRBV4-1 and TRBJ1-6; weak D call: TRBD1 (6 bases). The germline CDR1 and CDR2 sequences are MGHRA and YSYEKL. Between the trimmed V and J ends, which lost 1 base and 8 bases, there was a span of 15 bases. The CDR3 has 16 residues. As DNA, the CDR3 is TGCGCCAGCAGCCAAGGCCAGGGGATTCGAGATTCACCCCTCCACTTT. Protein: CASSQGQGIRDSPLHF.

The chain has TRBV14 and TRBJ2-2; D gene ambiguous. V was pared by 2 bases and J by 7 bases, with 8 bases between. Germline CDR1 is SGHDN and CDR2 is FVKESK. The CDR3 loop spans 13 amino acids. The CDR3 DNA sequence: TGTGCCAGCAGCCAACAGTACGGCGGGGAGCTGTTTTTT. Encoded protein: CASSQQYGGELFF.

The table lists this clonotype with a few counts. The rearrangement uses TRBV5-1 and TRBJ2-7; possible D gene TRBD1, 5 bases. The length of the CDR3 is 14 residues. The V gene's germline CDR1 is SGHRS and CDR2 YFSETQ. The V gene lost 0 bases and the J gene lost 2 bases, with 9 bases spanning the gap. The CDR3 bases are TGCGCCAGCAGCTTGGCAGGGCAGGCCTACGAGCAGTACTTC. Its protein product is CASSLAGQAYEQYF. The full variable domain, its missing parts supplied by reference TRBV5-1 and TRBJ2-7, is KAGVTQTPRYLIKTRGQQVTLSCSPISGHRSVSWYQQTPGQGLQFLFEYFSETQRNKGNFPGRFSGRQFSNSRSEMNVSTLELGDSALYLCASSLAGQAYEQYFGPGTRLTVT.

The rearrangement uses TRBV29-1 and TRBJ2-1; D is unclear. Germline V gene lookup returns CDR1 SQVTM and CDR2 ANQGSEA. The CDR3 sequence is 11 residues long. V was clipped by 3 bases and J by 2 bases, with 2 bases between them. In DNA form, the CDR3 reads TGCAGCGTTGATGCCTACAATGAGCAGTTCTTC. Protein product: CSVDAYNEQFF.

This rearrangement joins TRBV20-1 to TRBJ1-5, with no clear D. This CDR3 is 17 amino acids long. In germline, CDR1 is DFQATT, CDR2 SNEGSKA (reference sequence). V shed 5 bases and J shed 5 bases, with 25 bases lying between them. The CDR3 nucleotides read TGCAGTGCTGAGCAAGCCTCGCACCACGCGGGGTATCAGCCCCAGCATTTT. The encoded protein is CSAEQASHHAGYQPQHF.

V and J are TRBV12-5 and TRBJ2-3, with TRBD1 identical over 7 bases. V lost 9 bases, J lost 1 base, and 4 bases stayed unmatched. CDR1 LGHNT and CDR2 FRNRAP come from the germline V gene. The CDR3 loop spans 13 amino acids. CDR3 amino acids: CASTTGGTDTQYF. As DNA, the CDR3 is TGTGCTAGCACTACAGGGGGCACAGATACGCAGTATTTT.

The chain couples TRBV7-2 to TRBJ2-1; perhaps TRBD1 as D (5 bases). The CDR3 has 13 amino acids. Germline-derived CDR1 and CDR2 are SGHTA and FQGNSA. The germline V and J ends were trimmed by 4 bases and 5 bases, with 9 bases remaining between them. CDR3 sequence: CASSSGHNNEQFF. The DNA for the CDR3 is TGTGCCAGCAGCTCAGGACACAACAATGAGCAGTTCTTC.

This clonotype was seen many times. This rearrangement joins TRBV10-3 to TRBJ2-1; TRBD2 matches at 9 bases. This CDR3 region has 15 residues. Trimming at V came to 6 bases and at J to 6 bases, leaving 9 bases not matched to a gene. The germline CDR1 and CDR2 sequences are ENHRY and SYGVKD. The DNA of the CDR3 is TGTGCCATCAGCAAAATGGCGGGGGGGCTCAATGAGCAGTTCTTC. Its protein is CAISKMAGGLNEQFF.

This clonotype was seen only a few times. The chain is built from TRBV5-1 and TRBJ2-3; 8 nucleotides line up with TRBD1. Trimming removed 7 bases from V and 1 base from J; junction bases left unmatched: 8. The CDR3 contains 15 residues. The germline V gene encodes CDR1 SGHRS and CDR2 YFSETQ. CDR3 sequence: CASGQGAQGTDTQYF. CDR3 nucleotides: TGCGCCAGCGGCCAGGGGGCGCAGGGCACAGATACGCAGTATTTT.

This clonotype was observed a few times. The chain recombines TRBV6-2 or TRBV6-3 with TRBJ1-6; D may be TRBD1 (5 bases). Trimming shortened V by 8 bases and J by 7 bases, and 15 bases separated the two germline ends. In germline, CDR1 is MNHEY, CDR2 SVGEGT. CDR3 length: 14 residues. The CDR3 DNA reads as TGTGCCAGCCGGAGACGGGGGATGAATTCACCCCTCCACTTT. This encodes CASRRRGMNSPLHF.

The chain couples TRBV6-6 to TRBJ2-3; tentatively, D is TRBD1 or TRBD2 (7 bases each). Per the germline V gene, CDR1 is MNHNY and CDR2 is SVGAGI (reference sequence). Between the trimmed V and J ends, which lost 5 bases and 3 bases, there was a span of 18 bases. CDR3 length: 16 residues. The DNA of the CDR3 is TGTGCCAGCAGTCGTTCGGGGAGGGGGCCTACAGATACGCAGTATTTT. Translation: CASSRSGRGPTDTQYF.

This clonotype was counted only a few times. The chain employs TRBV12-5 and TRBJ1-1; 7 nucleotides agree with TRBD1. Germline V gene data show CDR1 as LGHNT and CDR2 as FRNRAP. The junction had 9 bases not matched to a gene; V was cut back by 8 bases and J by 6 bases. This CDR3 contains 13 residues. The CDR3 spells CASSAGDSPEAFF. The CDR3 nucleotides are TGTGCTAGTTCGGCAGGGGACAGCCCTGAAGCTTTCTTT.

This clonotype was detected only a few times. The rearrangement links TRBV10-3 to TRBJ1-5; tentative D call: TRBD1 (5 bases). Germline-derived CDR1 and CDR2 are ENHRY and SYGVKD. The CDR3 is made up of 12 amino acids. V lost 10 bases to trimming and J lost 4 bases, with 11 bases between them. The CDR3 bases are TGTGCCACCAGGGACGGTAATCAGCCCCAGCATTTT. Protein product: CATRDGNQPQHF.

This clonotype was counted between two and nine times. The rearrangement joins TRBV12-3 or TRBV12-4 to TRBJ2-1, with D tentatively TRBD1 (5 bases). The CDR3 is 15 amino acids. Trimming took 10 bases from V and 3 from J, leaving 19 bases between them. CDR3: CAISPNRQNYNEQFF. CDR3 DNA: TGTGCCATCAGCCCTAACAGACAGAACTACAATGAGCAGTTCTTC.

This chain joins TRBV6-5 and TRBJ1-5, with 8 nucleotides matching TRBD1. CDR1 MNHEY and CDR2 SVGAGI come from the germline V gene. The CDR3 is 15 amino acids. The J segment lost 4 bases and the V segment lost 4 bases, leaving 6 bases of the junction unmatched. The CDR3 sequence is CASSSTGVMNQPQHF. CDR3 bases: TGTGCCAGCAGTTCGACAGGGGTCATGAATCAGCCCCAGCATTTT.

This clonotype was found a few times. V is TRBV9 and J is TRBJ2-1, with D possibly TRBD2 on 7 matching bases. CDR1 SGDLS and CDR2 YYNGEE come from the germline V gene. Trimming left V 3 bases short and J 7 bases short, with 14 bases between. There are 14 residues in the CDR3. CDR3 sequence (DNA): TGTGCCAGCAGCGCCACCGGGGGGCATAATGAGCAGTTCTTC. Its protein is CASSATGGHNEQFF.

This clonotype was observed a few times. V usage is TRBV29-1 and J usage is TRBJ1-4, with D tentatively TRBD1 (5 bases). CDR3 length: 12 amino acids. Trimming removed 6 bases at V and 3 bases at J, with 8 bases between. CDR1 is SQVTM and CDR2 is ANQGSEA in the germline V gene. The CDR3 nucleotides are TGCAGCGTGGTGACAGCTAATGAAAAACTGTTTTTT. It is translated as CSVVTANEKLFF.

This clonotype was observed a handful of times. The chain uses TRBV28 and TRBJ1-6; D unresolved. This CDR3 is built from 12 residues. Trimming stripped 5 bases from V and 8 bases from J, with 7 bases between. The germline V gene encodes CDR1 MDHEN and CDR2 SYDVKM. The CDR3 sequence: CASSLLDSPLHF. CDR3 bases: TGTGCCAGCAGTCTGCTGGATTCACCCCTCCACTTT.